Below are 28 T cell receptor beta chains sequenced from a single sample in a study of blood T cell repertoires in COVID-19. Repertoires were generated with immunoSEQ multiplex PCR, while TCRdb's copy carries only in-frame clones and drops some. Here the sample spans about 240,000 clones, roughly 80% being singletons. Sequencing input: peripheral blood. The source is a woman under 30 with acute or convalescent COVID-19.

The gene calls are TRBV30 and TRBJ2-7, with TRBD1 matching over 9 bases. Trimming cost V 6 bases and J 4 bases; bases outside gene matches: 7. Per germline, CDR1 GTSNPN and CDR2 SVGIG (reference sequence). The CDR3 covers 13 residues. The CDR3 DNA reads as TGTGCCTGTGAAGGGACAGGGTGGTACGAGCAGTACTTC. Translating gives CACEGTGWYEQYF.

The CDR3 sequence: CASSPQSGMLSEKLFF. As DNA, the CDR3 is TGTGCCAGCAGCCCACAGTCAGGGATGCTGAGTGAAAAACTGTTTTTT. The chain is built from TRBV3-1 (or the pseudogene TRBV3-2) and TRBJ1-4, with a possible D match to TRBD1 (5 bases). This CDR3 spans 16 amino acids. V gave up 4 bases and J gave up 7 bases, with 19 bases separating them. Germline V gives CDR1 LGHDT, CDR2 YNNKEL (reference sequence).

The sample holds one count of this clone. The chain links TRBV5-6 to TRBJ2-7; TRBD1 matches at 10 bases. J was trimmed by 6 bases and V by 0 bases; bases with no gene match: 3. This CDR3 is 14 amino acids long. Germline assignment: CDR1 SGHDT and CDR2 YYEEEE. CDR3: CASSLGQGASEQYF. In nucleotides, the CDR3 is TGTGCCAGCAGCTTGGGACAGGGGGCAAGCGAGCAGTACTTC.

The chain combines TRBV6-5 with TRBJ1-6, with a weak D call TRBD1 (5 bases). This CDR3 is built from 13 residues. Germline assignment: CDR1 MNHEY and CDR2 SVGAGI. Trimming took 6 bases from V and 10 from J, leaving 13 bases between them. CDR3 sequence (DNA): TGTGCCAGCAGCCTCCCGGGGGGATCACCCCTCCACTTT. Protein: CASSLPGGSPLHF.

This clone was found a few times. The CDR3 DNA follows: TGTGCCTGGAGTGTACGACAGGGACTCACTGGAAACACCATATATTTT. Amino acids: CAWSVRQGLTGNTIYF. The chain has TRBV30 and TRBJ1-3; TRBD1 matches 7 bases. V lost 0 bases and J lost 2; bases outside the gene matches: 7. CDR3 length: 16 amino acids. CDR1 GTSNPN and CDR2 SVGIG come from the germline V gene (reference sequence).

This chain links TRBV10-1 with TRBJ2-3, with D maybe TRBD2 (6 bases). Germline CDR1 WNHNN, CDR2 SYGVQD (reference sequence). V lost 3 bases and J 6 bases, leaving 13 bases between the germline ends. The length of the CDR3 is 14 residues. As DNA, the CDR3 is TGCGCCAGCAGTGAAGGCGGGGAGGCGGATACGCAGTATTTT. As protein: CASSEGGEADTQYF.

The genes are TRBV4-1 and TRBJ1-4, with D possibly TRBD1 on 6 matching bases. The germline V gene encodes CDR1 MGHRA and CDR2 YSYEKL. The V end lost 8 bases, the J end lost 5 bases, and 24 bases lay between the germline ends. The CDR3 extends over 17 amino acids. This chain's CDR3 is CASVKTGQGHENEKLFF. In nucleotides, the CDR3 is TGCGCCAGCGTAAAGACAGGCCAGGGCCATGAGAATGAAAAACTGTTTTTT.

The V call is TRBV6-5, the J call TRBJ2-7; 8 bases are a match to TRBD2. V lost 3 bases, J lost 2 bases, and 6 bases stayed unmatched. CDR1 MNHEY and CDR2 SVGAGI come from the germline V gene. The CDR3 extends over 15 amino acids. The CDR3 region has the DNA TGTGCCAGCAGTTATGGTCGGGGGGGGACCTACGAGCAGTACTTC. The encoded protein is CASSYGRGGTYEQYF.

On this clone itself: Other DNA variants within this sample encode the same CDR3. This chain joins TRBV30 and TRBJ1-3; D is possibly TRBD1 (5 bases). V was trimmed by 2 bases and J by 0 bases, leaving 8 bases between them. This CDR3 spans 14 amino acids. Germline loops: CDR1 GTSNPN, CDR2 SVGIG (reference sequence). The CDR3 protein is CAWSLGGSGNTIYF. The CDR3 nucleotides read TGTGCCTGGAGTTTGGGGGGCTCTGGAAACACCATATATTTT. The complete variable domain, with remaining parts taken from reference TRBV30 and TRBJ1-3, reads SQTIHQWPATLVQPVGSPLSLECTVEGTSNPNLYWYRQAAGRGLQLLFYSVGIGQISSEVPQNLSASRPQDRQFILSSKKLLLSDSGFYLCAWSLGGSGNTIYFGEGSWLTVV.

This clone was counted a few times. V and J are TRBV7-2 and TRBJ2-5; 7 bases line up with TRBD2. This CDR3 has 16 amino acids. Losses at the gene ends were 5 bases for V and 4 bases for J; bases not matched to a gene: 13. From germline, CDR1 is SGHTA and CDR2 FQGNSA. The CDR3 region is CASSLGLVSTGETQYF. The CDR3 bases are TGTGCCAGCAGCCTCGGACTAGTTTCGACGGGAGAGACCCAGTACTTC.

This clone was detected once. V and J are TRBV13 and TRBJ2-1; tentative D call: TRBD2 (6 bases). The germline V and J ends were trimmed by 0 bases and 7 bases, with 13 bases remaining between them. The CDR3 is 15 amino acids. The germline V gene encodes CDR1 PRHDT and CDR2 FYEKMQ (reference sequence). The chain's CDR3 is CASSLGLASGNEQFF. In DNA, the CDR3 is TGTGCCAGCAGCTTAGGGCTAGCGTCGGGTAATGAGCAGTTCTTC.

The chain has TRBV6-2 or TRBV6-3 and TRBJ1-2, with unresolved D. V was pared by 1 base and J by 3 bases, with 9 bases between. The CDR3 length is 14 residues. Germline V gene lookup returns CDR1 MNHEY and CDR2 SVGEGT. CDR3 DNA sequence: TGTGCCAGCAGTTACTTTGTTCTAGACTATGGCTACACCTTC. Translating it yields CASSYFVLDYGYTF.

The chain links TRBV7-2 to TRBJ1-6; 10 nucleotides agree with TRBD1. Germline lookup yields CDR1 SGHTA and CDR2 FQGNSA. This CDR3 has 15 amino acids. Trimming cost V 6 bases and J 5 bases; bases outside gene matches: 4. The CDR3 DNA is TGTGCCAGCAGACCCGACAGGGGGCATAATTCACCCCTCCACTTT. It specifies CASRPDRGHNSPLHF. The whole variable domain, filled in from reference TRBV7-2 and TRBJ1-6, reads GAGVSQSPSNKVTEKGKDVELRCDPISGHTALYWYRQSLGQGLEFLIYFQGNSAPDKSGLPSDRFSAERTGGSVSTLTIQRTQQEDSAVYLCASRPDRGHNSPLHFGNGTRLTVT.

The genes are TRBV11-2 and TRBJ2-1; D is undetermined. The germline CDR1 and CDR2 sequences are SGHAT and FQNNGV. The CDR3 extends over 13 amino acids. Trimming removed 4 bases at V and 7 bases at J, with 11 bases between. CDR3: CASSSSLRNEQFF. CDR3 in DNA: TGTGCCAGCAGCTCGTCCCTACGTAATGAGCAGTTCTTC.

This chain joins TRBV9 and TRBJ2-7; 9 bases align to TRBD2. The germline V gene encodes CDR1 SGDLS and CDR2 YYNGEE. The CDR3 length is 16 residues. V gave up 3 bases and J gave up 6 bases; unmatched junction bases: 13. The CDR3 region has the DNA TGTGCCAGCAGCGACGGTAGGGTAGCGGGAGTGTTCGAGCAGTACTTC. Its translation is CASSDGRVAGVFEQYF.

V and J are TRBV7-8 and TRBJ1-5; TRBD1 might be the D (6 bases). Germline values: CDR1 SGHVS, CDR2 FQNEAQ. V shed 4 bases and J shed 0 bases, with 16 bases lying between them. The CDR3 has 17 amino acids. DNA for the CDR3: TGTGCCAGCAGCTCAGGACAGTTTCTGTATAGCAATCAGCCCCAGCATTTT. This sequence encodes CASSSGQFLYSNQPQHF.

The V and J genes are TRBV30 and TRBJ1-3; D remains unclear. Trimming pared 0 bases from V and 0 bases from J, leaving 15 bases between. From germline, CDR1 is GTSNPN and CDR2 SVGIG (reference sequence). The length of the CDR3 is 17 residues. The CDR3 DNA sequence: TGTGCCTGGAGTGTACAGCGGGGAATTTCCTCTGGAAACACCATATATTTT. This sequence encodes CAWSVQRGISSGNTIYF. The complete variable domain, with remaining parts taken from reference TRBV30 and TRBJ1-3, reads SQTIHQWPATLVQPVGSPLSLECTVEGTSNPNLYWYRQAAGRGLQLLFYSVGIGQISSEVPQNLSASRPQDRQFILSSKKLLLSDSGFYLCAWSVQRGISSGNTIYFGEGSWLTVV.

The chain couples TRBV2 to TRBJ2-7; tentative D call: TRBD1 (5 bases). V dropped 7 bases and J dropped 3 bases, with 13 bases sitting between them. CDR3 length equals 13 residues. Looked up from germline, CDR1 is SNHLY and CDR2 is FYNNEI. As DNA, the CDR3 is TGTGCCAGCACTTCCAGACAGCACTACGAGCAGTACTTC. It encodes CASTSRQHYEQYF.

J is TRBJ2-1 and V is TRBV7-9, with 10 bases aligning to TRBD2. J gave up 0 bases and V 4 bases, and 3 bases lay outside the gene matches. The CDR3 covers 16 residues. Germline V gene data show CDR1 as SEHNR and CDR2 as FQNEAQ (reference sequence). CDR3 bases: TGTGCCAGCAGCTCCGGACTAGCGGCCTCCTACAATGAGCAGTTCTTC. The encoded protein is CASSSGLAASYNEQFF.

This clone is a singleton in its sample. This chain links TRBV4-2 with TRBJ1-2; tentatively, D is TRBD1 (6 bases). With 6 bases removed from V and 6 bases from J, the gap between germline ends came to 17 bases. Germline V gene sequence: CDR1 LGHNA, CDR2 YNFKEQ. This CDR3 region has 14 residues. The CDR3 protein is CASSPRTGNDGYTF. Written as DNA, the CDR3 is TGTGCCAGCAGTCCAAGAACAGGGAACGATGGCTACACCTTC.

J is TRBJ2-1 and V is TRBV7-9, with 13 bases fitting TRBD2. Trimming took 5 bases from V and 4 from J; bases not matched to a gene: 11. This CDR3 region has 18 residues. Germline V gene data show CDR1 as SEHNR and CDR2 as FQNEAQ (reference sequence). This CDR3 reads CASSPHRTSGSPYNEQFF. CDR3 in DNA: TGTGCCAGCAGCCCACACCGGACTAGCGGGAGCCCTTACAATGAGCAGTTCTTC.

The rearrangement links TRBV19 to TRBJ2-7; 8 positions match TRBD1. This CDR3 has 13 residues. The germline V gene encodes CDR1 LNHDA and CDR2 SQIVND (reference sequence). Trimming removed 6 bases from V and 6 bases from J; junction bases left unmatched: 7. CDR3 DNA: TGTGCCAGTAGCCCAGCCGACAGGGGCGAGCAGTACTTC. It translates to CASSPADRGEQYF.

The genes are TRBV6-5 and TRBJ2-1, with D unclear. There are 15 residues in the CDR3. Germline CDR1 MNHEY, CDR2 SVGAGI. V lost 10 bases and J 0 bases, leaving 16 bases between the germline ends. CDR3: CATTKQPSSYNEQFF. CDR3 sequence (DNA): TGTGCCACCACGAAACAGCCGAGCTCCTACAATGAGCAGTTCTTC.

This clone has a handful of counts. The genes are TRBV18 and TRBJ2-4; D is perhaps TRBD2 (6 bases). Trimming pared 5 bases from V and 0 bases from J, leaving 11 bases between. CDR1 and CDR2 (germline): KGHSH, LQKENI. The length of the CDR3 is 15 residues. The CDR3 DNA reads as TGTGCCAGCTCAAATAGCGGCTTAGCCAAAAACATTCAGTACTTC. Translation: CASSNSGLAKNIQYF.

This chain links TRBV5-1 with TRBJ2-1; 14 bases align to TRBD2. V lost 2 bases to trimming and J lost 9 bases; unmatched junction nucleotides: 7. The germline gives CDR1 SGHRS, CDR2 YFSETQ. The CDR3 consists of 16 residues. The CDR3, as DNA: TGCGCCAGCAGCTTTGGGGGACTAGCGGGAGTAATTGAGCAGTTCTTC. Amino acids: CASSFGGLAGVIEQFF.

A note on this clone: The sample carries other DNA sequences with the same CDR3. J is TRBJ1-1 and V is TRBV18; 7 nucleotides match TRBD1. Germline V gene lookup returns CDR1 KGHSH and CDR2 LQKENI. There are 14 residues in the CDR3. V lost 3 bases and J lost 1; bases outside the gene matches: 2. For the CDR3, the DNA is TGTGCCAGCTCACCGGGACAGACGAACACTGAAGCTTTCTTT. It yields the protein CASSPGQTNTEAFF.

The chain is built from TRBV30 and TRBJ2-5; 13 positions agree with TRBD2. The CDR3 covers 17 residues. With 3 bases clipped from V and 1 base from J, the junction kept 8 bases outside the gene matches. CDR1 is GTSNPN and CDR2 is SVGIG in the germline V gene (reference sequence). This CDR3 reads CAWRLAGGPSSQETQYF. The CDR3 DNA sequence: TGTGCCTGGAGACTAGCGGGAGGGCCGTCAAGCCAAGAGACCCAGTACTTC.

CDR3 sequence (DNA): TGTGCCTGGATGTTAGGGGGCGGGAACACTGAAGCTTTCTTT. Residues: CAWMLGGGNTEAFF. J is TRBJ1-1 and V is TRBV30; TRBD1 aligns across 7 bases. Germline CDR1 is GTSNPN and CDR2 is SVGIG (reference sequence). V was pared by 4 bases and J by 1 base, with 6 bases of the junction left unmatched. The CDR3 consists of 14 residues.